Shown below are 17 T cell receptor beta chains from a single sample sequenced in a study of tissue T cells after allogeneic stem cell transplantation. Measured with immunoSEQ multiplex PCR; TCRdb has only the in-frame clones, and not every one. The sample shows more than 40,000 clones, 73% of them seen only once. Sequenced material: sorted cells pooled from one or two spleens. These receptors were obtained from a pool of C57BL/6 mice in good health.

In regard to this clone: These gene names are mouse names. The CDR3 is cut off 1 residue early in the read; its end comes from the germline J gene. Other DNA sequences of this sample code for an identical CDR3. The chain couples TRBV13-3 to TRBJ2-7, with D possibly being TRBD1 (5 bases). Germline V gives CDR1 NNHDY, CDR2 SYVADS. This CDR3 is built from 11 residues. Trimming pared 5 bases from V and 3 bases from J, leaving 6 bases between. The CDR3 loop reads CASSDSYEQYF. The covered CDR3 bases are TGTGCCAGCAGCGACAGCTATGAACAGTAC.

With regard to this clone: Gene names are the mouse ones. Here the CDR3 reads CTCSADQGQQDTQYF. Incomplete CDR3 DNA: TGCACCTGCAGTGCAGATCAGGGACAGCAAGACACCCAGTAC. V and J are TRBV1 and TRBJ2-5; 7 bases agree with TRBD1. Read data end 1 residue before the CDR3 end; the end is taken from the germline J gene. The germline CDR1 and CDR2 sequences are NSQYPW and LRSPGD (reference sequence). V was pared by 0 bases and J by 3 bases, with 3 bases of the junction left unmatched. The CDR3 totals 15 residues.

Points on this clone: Gene and germline names: mouse. The read terminates 1 residue ahead of where the CDR3 ends, so the germline J gene completes it. The chain couples TRBV13-2 to TRBJ2-2; D is perhaps TRBD1 or TRBD2 (6 bases each). Per the germline V gene, CDR1 is NNHNN and CDR2 is SYGAGS (reference sequence). The CDR3 contains 13 residues. Trimming took off 0 bases at V and 8 bases at J, with 8 bases between the two ends. The CDR3 DNA, read in part, is TGTGCCAGCGGTGATGGGGGGCGGGGGCAGCTCTAC. Translation: CASGDGGRGQLY. The whole CDR3 is CASGDGGRGQLYF.

About this clone itself: Germline and genes here are mouse. The DNA ends 1 residue before the CDR3 does, and the rest of the CDR3 is filled in from the germline J gene. The chain uses TRBV5 and TRBJ2-1; D is undetermined. Trimming stripped 1 base from V and 0 bases from J, with 4 bases between. In germline, CDR1 is LGHNA, CDR2 YNLKQL (reference sequence). CDR3 size: 14 residues. The CDR3 DNA, read in part, is TGTGCCAGCAGCCAAGCGGGTAACTATGCTGAGCAGTTC. Translated, it gives CASSQAGNYAEQF. The full CDR3 is CASSQAGNYAEQFF.

On this clone itself: Gene and germline names: mouse. From the germline J gene comes the end of the CDR3, since the read stops 1 residue before it. The rearrangement joins TRBV20 to TRBJ2-3; D remains ambiguous. V was pared by 0 bases and J by 0 bases, with 7 bases between. Germline CDR1 GFQATS, CDR2 STVNSAI. CDR3 length: 14 residues. CDR3: CGARDWASAETLYF. The CDR3 bases that were read are TGTGGTGCTAGGGATTGGGCTAGTGCAGAAACGCTGTAT.

Points on this clone: Gene and germline names: mouse. The read is 1 residue too short to cover the CDR3 end, so that end is filled in from the germline J gene. The V gene is TRBV5, the J gene TRBJ2-5; D tentatively reads TRBD1 or TRBD2 (5 bases each). CDR1 is LGHNA and CDR2 is YNLKQL in the germline V gene (reference sequence). The CDR3 contains 17 residues. Trimming took 0 bases from V and 2 from J, leaving 15 bases between them. CDR3 DNA (partial): TGTGCCAGCAGCCAAGATTCTGCTGGGAGGGGCCAAGACACCCAGTAC. Encoded protein: CASSQDSAGRGQDTQY. From start to end, the CDR3 is CASSQDSAGRGQDTQYF.

Of note for this clone: Gene names refer to mouse genes. The CDR3 end is not reached by the read, which stops 1 residue before it; the germline J gene fills it in. V gene TRBV5 combines with J gene TRBJ2-7, with TRBD1 as a possible D gene (5 bases). Trimming left V 6 bases short and J 0 bases short, with 9 bases between. Germline loops: CDR1 LGHNA, CDR2 YNLKQL (reference sequence). The CDR3 sequence is 13 residues long. Partial CDR3 DNA: TGTGCCAGCAGGGCAGGGAGCTCCTATGAACAGTAC. It encodes CASRAGSSYEQY. The entire CDR3 sequence reads CASRAGSSYEQYF.

Comment on this clone: Genes and germline are mouse. The CDR3 goes on 1 residue after the read ends, and that part is filled in from the germline J gene. The chain links TRBV26 to TRBJ2-2; D not certain. Between the trimmed V and J ends, which lost 3 bases and 1 base, there was a span of 6 bases. Germline values: CDR1 KGHPV, CDR2 FQNQEV (reference sequence). The CDR3 extends over 14 amino acids. The sequenced part of the CDR3 DNA is TGTGCCAGCAGTCTCCAAATAAACACCGGGCAGCTCTAC. Translating gives CASSLQINTGQLY. The entire CDR3 protein is CASSLQINTGQLYF.

Comment on this clone: All gene names here are mouse names. The missing CDR3 end, 1 residue past where the read stops, is filled in from the germline J gene. The chain links TRBV19 to TRBJ2-2; D could derive from TRBD1 or TRBD2 (7 bases each). This CDR3 has 14 amino acids. Germline V gene data show CDR1 as FNHDT and CDR2 as SITEND (reference sequence). Trimming removed 3 bases at V and 6 bases at J, with 12 bases between. The sequenced part of the CDR3 DNA is TGTGCCAGCAGTACAGGGGGGGACGCCGGGCAGCTCTAC. This codes for CASSTGGDAGQLY. The CDR3 reads in full as CASSTGGDAGQLYF.

Concerning this clone: The genes and germline here are from mouse. The DNA ends 1 residue before the CDR3 does, and the rest of the CDR3 is filled in from the germline J gene. The V and J genes are TRBV16 and TRBJ2-4, with D possibly TRBD1 on 5 matching bases. Germline-derived CDR1 and CDR2 are SGHSA and FRNQAP. This CDR3 is built from 15 residues. Trimming took off 3 bases at V and 1 base at J, with 11 bases between the two ends. CDR3: CASSFREVGQNTLYF. The CDR3 DNA, read in part, is TGTGCAAGCAGCTTCAGGGAGGTGGGTCAAAACACCTTGTAC.

Worth noting for this clone: The gene symbols are mouse symbols. The read ends 1 residue shy of where the CDR3 ends; the end is completed using the germline J gene. The chain carries TRBV20 and TRBJ1-6; D not certain. TRBJ1-6 is an open reading frame, and its role is uncertain. Trimming removed 0 bases at V and 6 bases at J, with 3 bases between. The CDR3 sequence is 12 residues long. Germline lookup yields CDR1 GFQATS and CDR2 STVNSAI. The part of the CDR3 DNA that was read is TGTGGTGCTAGGGATCTTAATTCGCCCCTCTAC. This encodes CGARDLNSPLY. The whole CDR3 reads CGARDLNSPLYF.

Points on this clone: The genes and germline here are from mouse. The read ends 1 residue early relative to the CDR3; the germline J gene fills the gap. The chain couples TRBV24 to TRBJ1-6; D unresolved. TRBJ1-6 is identified as an open reading frame with a role that is uncertain. CDR1 is KGHTA, CDR2 FRNEEI, per germline. The CDR3 sequence is 15 residues long. The V and J ends lost 3 bases and 0 bases respectively, with 6 bases between them. The sequenced part of the CDR3 DNA is TGTGCCAGCAGTCTTAAGGTTTCCTATAATTCGCCCCTCTAC. Amino acid sequence: CASSLKVSYNSPLY. The complete CDR3 protein is CASSLKVSYNSPLYF.

As to this clone: The genes are named according to mouse. The read halts 1 residue ahead of the CDR3 end, with the missing end drawn from the germline J gene. The genes are TRBV14 and TRBJ1-6; 7 nucleotides align to TRBD1. TRBJ1-6 is assigned to the ORF class and has an uncertain function. Trimming removed 5 bases from V and 7 bases from J; junction bases left unmatched: 3. The CDR3 runs 13 residues. Germline V CDR1 and CDR2: SGHDT, FRDEAV. Here the CDR3 reads CASRTGRNSPLYF. Partial CDR3 DNA: TGTGCCAGCAGGACAGGGAGGAATTCGCCCCTCTAC.

On this clone itself: Gene names are the mouse ones. The CDR3 end lies 1 residue beyond the end of the read and is filled in from the germline J gene. This chain links TRBV4 with TRBJ2-1; the match to TRBD2 covers 11 bases. The CDR3 sequence is 15 residues long. J lost 6 bases, V lost 4 bases, and 5 bases had no gene match. Germline assignment: CDR1 LGHDT and CDR2 YNNKQL (reference sequence). The sequenced CDR3 bases are TGTGCCAGCAGCTCGGACTGGGGGGAGGGTGCTGAGCAGTTC. Protein product: CASSSDWGEGAEQF. The CDR3 in full is CASSSDWGEGAEQFF.

To note about this clone: Mouse germline and gene names are used. The read comes to an end 1 residue before the CDR3 does, leaving the germline J gene to fill in the end. The chain links TRBV13-2 to TRBJ2-4; D is ambiguous. V lost 0 bases and J 0 bases, leaving 5 bases between the germline ends. The CDR3 loop spans 14 amino acids. Germline V CDR1 and CDR2: NNHNN, SYGAGS (reference sequence). This CDR3 reads CASGDASSQNTLYF. The CDR3 DNA, read in part, is TGTGCCAGCGGTGATGCAAGTAGTCAAAACACCTTGTAC.

As for this clone: Genes here carry mouse names. From the germline J gene comes the end of the CDR3, since the read stops 1 residue before it. The genes are TRBV16 and TRBJ2-5; 10 nucleotides match TRBD2. J lost 5 bases, V lost 4 bases, and 3 bases had no gene match. Germline assignment: CDR1 SGHSA and CDR2 FRNQAP. There are 14 residues in the CDR3. Partial CDR3 DNA: TGTGCAAGCAGCTCCTGGGGGGGCGGAGACACCCAGTAC. As protein: CASSSWGGGDTQY. The whole CDR3 reads CASSSWGGGDTQYF.

Note on this clone: Genes here carry mouse names. The read is 1 residue too short to cover the CDR3 end, so that end is filled in from the germline J gene. The V gene is TRBV13-1, the J gene TRBJ2-3; the D is unclear. CDR1 and CDR2 from the germline V gene are NSHNY and SYGAGN. Trimming removed 0 bases at V and 0 bases at J, with 8 bases between. This CDR3 spans 15 amino acids. The CDR3 bases that were read are TGTGCCAGCAGTGATGCCGGGTCTAGTGCAGAAACGCTGTAT. This gives the protein CASSDAGSSAETLY. The full CDR3 is CASSDAGSSAETLYF.